This T cell receptor (beta chain) was sequenced for a study of T cells in Graves' hyperthyroidism and ophthalmopathy. Overall study: Any treatment followed the collection of peripheral blood at initial diagnosis. Regarding the study as a whole: For ophthalmopathy, model prediction preceded onset by a median roughly 6.3 months. Most thyroid clonotypes that were expanded above 0.001 also turned up in blood.

The V end was cut by 7 bases, the J end by 4 bases, with 7 bases between. Germline V gene data show CDR1 as ENHRY and CDR2 as SYGVKD. The CDR3 covers 11 residues. Using RNA transcripts as the source, TCR beta CDR3 regions were amplified. An initial round of RT-PCR targeting the TCR CDR3 relied on the HTBI primer set. In TCRdb, the multiplex PCR reads were re-called with MiXCR into one record per CDR3 protein. The profile covers hundreds of thousands of distinct CDR3 sequences, with about 20% appearing a single time and about 35% taken by the ten largest. This clonotype was counted ten times or more. The antigen remains undetermined.

Sequencing was carried out using blood. The clonotype was recovered from a young man with Graves' ophthalmopathy. The rearrangement joins TRBV10-3 to TRBJ2-5; D is ambiguous. The CDR3 coding sequence is TGTGCCATCAAGGCGCGAGAGACCCAGTACTTC. Translating gives CAIKARETQYF.